What follows are 16 T cell receptor beta chains derived from one specimen sequenced in a study of CD8+ T cells in alopecia areata. Following RNA extraction, reverse transcription yielded cDNA that acted as the sequencing template. This table comes from immunoSEQ multiplex PCR, and its TCRdb copy is limited to in-frame clones, with some not included. Here the sample spans 200,000 or so clones, 50% to 70% being singletons. The material sequenced was CD4+ T cells sorted from blood, taken at week 0. These receptors all stem from a human donor with alopecia areata.

The chain combines TRBV25-1 with TRBJ1-2; 8 bases align to TRBD1. V was pared by 4 bases and J by 1 base, with 5 bases of the junction left unmatched. The CDR3 is made up of 15 amino acids. The V gene's germline CDR1 is MGHDK and CDR2 SYGVNS. The CDR3 region has the DNA TGTGCCAGCAGTGGAACCGGACAGGGTAACTATGGCTACACCTTC. The encoded protein is CASSGTGQGNYGYTF.

This clone was recorded a few times. The chain is built from TRBV6-5 and TRBJ1-1; no definite D call. Trimming left V 0 bases short and J 7 bases short, with 6 bases between. The CDR3 runs 12 residues. Germline lookup yields CDR1 MNHEY and CDR2 SVGAGI. CDR3 in amino acids: CASSYSQSEAFF. Written as DNA, the CDR3 is TGTGCCAGCAGTTACTCCCAGAGTGAAGCTTTCTTT.

The chain carries TRBV11-2 and TRBJ2-7; 7 bases map to TRBD1. The CDR3 runs 13 residues. Germline V CDR1 and CDR2: SGHAT, FQNNGV. With 3 bases clipped from V and 2 bases from J, the junction kept 1 base outside the gene matches. CDR3 DNA: TGTGCCAGCAGCTTGGACAGGACCTACGAGCAGTACTTC. Protein sequence: CASSLDRTYEQYF.

The V gene is TRBV5-1, the J gene TRBJ1-1; D not resolved. Per the germline V gene, CDR1 is SGHRS and CDR2 is YFSETQ. The CDR3 covers 16 residues. Trimming cost V 1 base and J 0 bases, with 13 bases left between them. The CDR3 spells CASSLTGRVMNTEAFF. The CDR3 region has the DNA TGCGCCAGCAGCTTGACGGGGAGAGTTATGAACACTGAAGCTTTCTTT.

The CDR3 here is CASRGSSETQYF. The DNA for the CDR3 is TGTGCCAGCAGGGGTTCTTCAGAGACCCAGTACTTC. This chain uses TRBV25-1 with TRBJ2-5; the D is unclear. The CDR3 is 12 residues long. Germline CDR1 MGHDK, CDR2 SYGVNS. Trimming left V 6 bases short and J 4 bases short, with 9 bases between. The variable domain in full, with the rest retrieved from reference TRBV25-1 and TRBJ2-5, is EADIYQTPRYLVIGTGKKITLECSQTMGHDKMYWYQQDPGMELHLIHYSYGVNSTEKGDLSSESTVSRIRTEHFPLTLESARPSHTSQYLCASRGSSETQYFGPGTRLLVL.

In its sample, this clone is medium-sized. J is TRBJ2-7 and V is TRBV2; D perhaps matches TRBD1 (5 bases). The V gene lost 7 bases and the J gene lost 2 bases, with 18 bases spanning the gap. This CDR3 is 15 amino acids long. Germline V gene sequence: CDR1 SNHLY, CDR2 FYNNEI. The CDR3 coding sequence is TGTGCCAGCATGAAGGGGCAGACAAGGCCCTACGAGCAGTACTTC. Its translation is CASMKGQTRPYEQYF.

This clone was seen a few times. This chain uses TRBV5-5 with TRBJ2-1, with 10 nucleotides matching TRBD2. This CDR3 has 20 amino acids. The V segment lost 0 bases and the J segment 3 bases; nucleotides outside the gene matches: 15. CDR1 and CDR2 (germline): SGHKS, YYEKEE (reference sequence). CDR3 loop: CASSLDSGTSANLLYNEQFF. As DNA, the CDR3 is TGTGCCAGCAGCTTGGATTCGGGGACTAGCGCGAACCTACTCTACAATGAGCAGTTCTTC.

The V and J genes are TRBV5-4 and TRBJ2-7; a weak D match, TRBD2 (6 bases). CDR1 and CDR2 from the germline V gene are SGHNT and YYREEE (reference sequence). The CDR3 runs to 15 residues. Trimming removed 4 bases from V and 0 bases from J, with 14 bases in between. The CDR3 DNA is TGTGCCAGCAGCCCGGGACTGTTGAGCTCCTACGAGCAGTACTTC. Amino acid sequence: CASSPGLLSSYEQYF.

The V gene is TRBV30, the J gene TRBJ2-3; no definite D call. The germline CDR1 and CDR2 sequences are GTSNPN and SVGIG (reference sequence). CDR3 size: 12 residues. The V and J ends lost 8 bases and 0 bases respectively, with 9 bases between them. CDR3 loop: CALLGSTDTQYF. The CDR3 bases are TGTGCCCTGTTGGGTAGCACAGATACGCAGTATTTT.

The V and J genes are TRBV2 and TRBJ2-1; TRBD2 matches 9 bases. This CDR3 has 14 amino acids. Germline V gives CDR1 SNHLY, CDR2 FYNNEI. V shed 3 bases and J 9 bases; nucleotides not matched to a gene: 6. CDR3 sequence (DNA): TGTGCCAGCAGTGAGGCGGGAGGGCCTGTTGAGCAGTTCTTC. The encoded protein is CASSEAGGPVEQFF. Combining the CDR3 with reference TRBV2 and TRBJ2-1 gives the whole variable domain EPEVTQTPSHQVTQMGQEVILRCVPISNHLYFYWYRQILGQKVEFLVSFYNNEISEKSEIFDDQFSVERPDGSNFTLKIRSTKLEDSAMYFCASSEAGGPVEQFFGPGTRLTVL.

The V and J genes are TRBV13 and TRBJ2-7; D may be TRBD1 (6 bases). Trimming pared 2 bases from V and 3 bases from J, leaving 11 bases between. The germline V gene has CDR1 PRHDT and CDR2 FYEKMQ (reference sequence). The CDR3 runs 14 residues. The CDR3 is CASSLSYRDYEQYF. CDR3 in DNA: TGTGCCAGCAGCTTATCTTACAGGGACTACGAGCAGTACTTC.

Concerning this clone: The junction does not match germline at one end; this may be a read error. J is TRBJ2-1 and V is TRBV9; 7 nucleotides align to TRBD1. This CDR3 contains 14 residues. Germline CDR1 reads SGDLS; CDR2 reads YYNGEE. The CDR3 bases are TGTGCCAGCAGCGGACAGGGCTATACAAATGTGCAGTTCTTC. Protein sequence: CASSGQGYTNVQFF.

This clone showed up just a few times. This chain connects TRBV2 to TRBJ2-7, with D uncertain. Deletions cut 6 bases from V and 0 bases from J, with 6 bases between. There are 12 residues in the CDR3. The germline V gene encodes CDR1 SNHLY and CDR2 FYNNEI. The CDR3 bases are TGTGCCAGCAGCCTGAGCTCCTACGAGCAGTACTTC. Translated, it gives CASSLSSYEQYF. Full variable domain (rest looked up from reference TRBV2 and TRBJ2-7): EPEVTQTPSHQVTQMGQEVILRCVPISNHLYFYWYRQILGQKVEFLVSFYNNEISEKSEIFDDQFSVERPDGSNFTLKIRSTKLEDSAMYFCASSLSSYEQYFGPGTRLTVT.

The V and J genes are TRBV18 and TRBJ2-5, with D hard to call. This CDR3 spans 13 amino acids. Deletions cut 0 bases from V and 4 bases from J, with 6 bases between. Germline CDR1 is KGHSH and CDR2 is LQKENI. The CDR3 nucleotides are TGTGCCAGCTCACCACCGGGAATAGAGACCCAGTACTTC. Translation: CASSPPGIETQYF.

This chain joins TRBV6-1 and TRBJ2-1; 7 bases align to TRBD2. Germline V gene data show CDR1 as MNHNS and CDR2 as SASEGT. V shed 4 bases and J 7 bases; nucleotides not matched to a gene: 10. This CDR3 spans 15 amino acids. The CDR3: CASSAREVRSNEQFF. Here the CDR3 DNA reads TGTGCCAGCAGTGCTCGGGAGGTGAGGTCTAATGAGCAGTTCTTC.

The chain uses TRBV7-7 and TRBJ2-2, with 12 nucleotides matching TRBD2. The CDR3 contains 16 residues. Looked up from germline, CDR1 is SSHAT and CDR2 is FNYEAQ (reference sequence). V shed 5 bases and J 2 bases; nucleotides not matched to a gene: 3. The CDR3 loop is CASSPSGRVNTGELFF. DNA of the CDR3: TGTGCCAGCAGCCCTAGCGGGAGGGTAAACACCGGGGAGCTGTTTTTT.